The rows below give T cell receptor beta chains drawn from one sample of a study of vaccination effects on CD4 cells after COVID-19. Assay: immunoSEQ multiplex PCR; the TCRdb copy retains only in-frame clones and omits some. The sample consists of tens of thousands of clones, 65% to 80% of them appearing once. No antigen has been identified for these receptors. The material sequenced was CD4+ T cells from PBMCs cultured without peptide, taken after COVID-19 vaccination. These receptors came from a human donor who received a COVID-19 vaccine. CDR3s include the opening cysteine and the closing phenylalanine or tryptophan. A D gene is named only where the DNA matches it firmly. Expanded clones are given a class, and other clones once, few, many or no size at all.

J	size	D	V	CDR3	DNA
TRBJ1-2	-	TRBD1	TRBV6-5	CASSPRQGPAYGYTF	TGTGCCAGCAGTCCGCGACAGGGACCCGCCTATGGCTACACCTTC
TRBJ2-5	-	-	TRBV2	CASSLNTGVGETQYF	TGTGCCAGCAGTCTTAACACGGGGGTAGGGGAGACCCAGTACTTC
TRBJ1-4	few	-	TRBV5-1	CASSLATGNEKLFF	TGCGCCAGCAGCTTGGCAACAGGGAATGAAAAACTGTTTTTT
TRBJ2-5	-	TRBD1	TRBV7-2	CASSYDRGGETQYF	TGTGCCAGCAGTTACGACAGGGGTGGTGAGACCCAGTACTTC
TRBJ1-1	-	TRBD1	TRBV18	CASSSYRQGGSEAFF	TGTGCCAGCTCATCCTACAGACAGGGAGGCTCTGAAGCTTTCTTT
TRBJ1-1	few	-	TRBV10-2	CASKVRGMNTEAFF	TGCGCCAGCAAGGTTCGGGGGATGAACACTGAAGCTTTCTTT
TRBJ1-3	-	TRBD1	TRBV6-1	CASSETVVGQRGNTIYF	TGTGCCAGCAGTGAAACTGTAGTGGGACAGCGGGGAAACACCATATATTTT
TRBJ1-1	-	-	TRBV6-5	CASSLLSRVNTEAFF	TGTGCCAGCAGTCTACTCTCCAGGGTAAACACTGAAGCTTTCTTT
TRBJ2-1	few	-	TRBV7-9	CASVAGFSSYNEQFF	TGTGCCAGCGTGGCGGGGTTCAGCTCCTACAATGAGCAGTTCTTC
TRBJ1-4	-	-	TRBV7-8	CASSRGVLNEKLFF	TGTGCCAGCAGCCGAGGGGTCCTTAATGAAAAACTGTTTTTT
TRBJ2-2	once	TRBD2	TRBV5-1	CASSQWTSGGLVGELFF	TGCGCCAGCAGCCAGTGGACTAGCGGGGGACTGGTCGGGGAGCTGTTTTTT
TRBJ1-1	-	-	TRBV7-3	CASSSTGRTEAFF	TGTGCCAGCAGCTCGACAGGTCGCACTGAAGCTTTCTTT
TRBJ2-4	-	-	TRBV11-3	CASSLEAQNIQYF	TGTGCCAGCAGCTTAGAGGCCCAAAACATTCAGTACTTC
TRBJ2-5	-	-	TRBV19	CASSRWGRTETQYF	TGTGCCAGTAGTAGGTGGGGGCGCACGGAGACCCAGTACTTC
TRBJ1-5	-	-	TRBV28	CASSLKSIGGSNQPQHF	TGTGCCAGCAGTTTAAAGTCTATCGGCGGGAGCAATCAGCCCCAGCATTTT
TRBJ1-2	-	-	TRBV18	CASSPPITAYGYTF	TGTGCCAGCTCACCACCGATCACGGCCTATGGCTACACCTTC
TRBJ1-2	-	-	TRBV9	CASSPDRGNYGYTF	TGTGCCAGCAGCCCTGACCGCGGTAACTATGGCTACACCTTC
TRBJ2-2	-	-	TRBV5-1	CASSLVVAMNTGELFF	TGCGCCAGCAGCTTGGTTGTAGCCATGAACACCGGGGAGCTGTTTTTT
TRBJ2-1	few	-	TRBV6-1	CASSWGAANEQFF	TGTGCCAGCAGTTGGGGGGCAGCCAATGAGCAGTTCTTC
TRBJ1-5	-	TRBD1	TRBV12-3/TRBV12-4	CASRTGSNQPQHF	TGTGCCAGCAGGACAGGGAGCAATCAGCCCCAGCATTTT
TRBJ2-1	-	TRBD1	TRBV19	CASSRTGTGMGPYNEQFF	TGTGCCAGTAGTAGAACCGGGACAGGGATGGGGCCCTACAATGAGCAGTTCTTC
TRBJ1-3	-	-	TRBV6-1	CASSESTGNTIYF	TGTGCCAGCAGTGAAAGCACTGGAAACACCATATATTTT
TRBJ2-1	-	TRBD2	TRBV24-1	CATSDSGGKTYNEQFF	TGTGCCACCAGTGATAGCGGGGGGAAAACCTACAATGAGCAGTTCTTC
TRBJ2-5	-	-	TRBV5-5	CASSLRRATSETQYF	TGTGCCAGCAGCTTGAGACGGGCCACGTCAGAGACCCAGTACTTC
TRBJ2-1	-	-	TRBV30	CAWARRESSYNEQFF	TGTGCCTGGGCCCGGCGAGAGAGCTCCTACAATGAGCAGTTCTTC
TRBJ1-2	-	TRBD1	TRBV4-1	CASSLARGDYGYTF	TGCGCCAGCAGCCTCGCCAGGGGGGACTATGGCTACACCTTC
TRBJ2-4	-	-	TRBV28	CASSLDGTKNIQYF	TGTGCCAGCAGTTTGGACGGAACCAAAAACATTCAGTACTTC
TRBJ1-3	-	-	TRBV19	CASSITSAGNTIYF	TGTGCCAGTAGTATAACGTCGGCTGGAAACACCATATATTTT
TRBJ1-2	few	-	TRBV5-5	CASSSRVGGYTF	TGTGCCAGCAGCTCCAGGGTAGGTGGCTACACCTTC
TRBJ1-5	few	-	TRBV18	CASSGQTGGQPQHF	TGTGCCAGCTCCGGACAGACCGGGGGCCAGCCCCAGCATTTT
TRBJ1-6	-	TRBD1	TRBV7-3	CASSFSTGSNSPLHF	TGTGCCAGCAGCTTCTCGACAGGGAGCAATTCACCCCTCCACTTT
TRBJ1-1	-	-	TRBV9	CASNQLDRLMNTEAFF	TGTGCCAGCAACCAATTGGACAGATTAATGAACACTGAAGCTTTCTTT
TRBJ1-1	-	-	TRBV7-9	CASSLAVQVTEAFF	TGTGCCAGCAGCTTAGCTGTCCAGGTCACTGAAGCTTTCTTT
TRBJ1-1	-	-	TRBV5-1	CASSFGGTNTEAFF	TGCGCCAGCAGCTTCGGCGGGACAAACACTGAAGCTTTCTTT
TRBJ1-5	-	-	TRBV15	CATSYTGIGNQPQHF	TGTGCCACCTCCTATACAGGGATCGGCAATCAGCCCCAGCATTTT
TRBJ2-5	few	-	TRBV18	CASSQGGLRREAQYF	TGTGCCAGCTCACAAGGAGGTTTGAGAAGAGAGGCCCAGTACTTC
TRBJ2-5	-	TRBD2	TRBV5-1	CASSLDGLAVDQETQYF	TGCGCCAGCAGCTTGGATGGACTAGCGGTGGATCAAGAGACCCAGTACTTC
TRBJ1-5	once	TRBD1	TRBV6-4	CASRGRDSRISFSRPQHF	TGTGCCAGCAGGGGCCGGGACAGCAGGATAAGTTTTTCCCGGCCCCAGCATTTT
TRBJ1-2	-	-	TRBV30	CAWRDWGASGYTF	TGTGCCTGGAGGGACTGGGGGGCAAGTGGCTACACCTTC
TRBJ2-3	few	-	TRBV6-5	CASSYTRTTDTQYF	TGTGCCAGCAGTTACACCAGAACCACAGATACGCAGTATTTT